These 15 T cell receptor beta chains share one sample of origin, sequenced in a study of control samples from healthy donors and cancer patients. Clones were sequenced by immunoSEQ multiplex PCR, and TCRdb holds only the in-frame ones, with some missing. The repertoire holds around 130,000 clones, with roughly 84% as singletons. Sequencing used blood. These receptor sequences come from a man aged 50-59 years in good health.

This chain uses TRBV3-1 (or the pseudogene TRBV3-2) with TRBJ1-1, with D possibly TRBD1 on 5 matching bases. The CDR3 has 15 amino acids. V was shortened by 4 bases and J by 4 bases, with 16 bases between the two germline ends. Germline lookup yields CDR1 LGHDT and CDR2 YNNKEL (reference sequence). This chain's CDR3 is CASSPSAGTSTEAFF. The CDR3 nucleotides are TGTGCCAGCAGCCCTTCAGCCGGGACTAGCACTGAAGCTTTCTTT.

The chain is built from TRBV18 and TRBJ2-3; a possible D gene is TRBD2 (7 bases). This CDR3 spans 18 amino acids. V lost 0 bases and J lost 2, with 18 bases in between. The V gene's germline CDR1 is KGHSH and CDR2 LQKENI. The CDR3 bases are TGTGCCAGCTCACCACCGAGGGGGGGAGGGCCTCACACAGATACGCAGTATTTT. Protein sequence: CASSPPRGGGPHTDTQYF.

This chain connects TRBV25-1 to TRBJ2-3, with D possibly TRBD1 on 6 matching bases. Trimming took 4 bases from V and 10 from J, leaving 15 bases between them. This CDR3 is built from 13 residues. Germline CDR1 MGHDK, CDR2 SYGVNS. CDR3 DNA sequence: TGTGCCAGCAGTGCCGCCGGACAGTATTCGCAGTATTTT. This gives the protein CASSAAGQYSQYF.

The genes are TRBV28 and TRBJ1-1; D remains ambiguous. The CDR3 length is 13 residues. Trimming pared 6 bases from V and 1 base from J, leaving 9 bases between. Germline CDR1 MDHEN, CDR2 SYDVKM. DNA of the CDR3: TGTGCCAGCAGCTCCGGTTCGAACACTGAAGCTTTCTTT. Protein sequence: CASSSGSNTEAFF. The whole variable domain, remainder taken from reference TRBV28 and TRBJ1-1, is DVKVTQSSRYLVKRTGEKVFLECVQDMDHENMFWYRQDPGLGLRLIYFSYDVKMKEKGDIPEGYSVSREKKERFSLILESASTNQTSMYLCASSSGSNTEAFFGQGTRLTVV.

This clone appeared once. The genes are TRBV6-5 and TRBJ1-5; D call uncertain. The CDR3 loop spans 13 amino acids. The germline V and J ends were trimmed by 0 bases and 5 bases, with 5 bases remaining between them. Germline-derived CDR1 and CDR2 are MNHEY and SVGAGI. The DNA of the CDR3 is TGTGCCAGCAGTTACTCGATTGATCAGCCCCAGCATTTT. The encoded protein is CASSYSIDQPQHF.

This chain connects TRBV11-2 to TRBJ2-5; a weak D match, TRBD2 (6 bases). The CDR3 consists of 16 residues. Germline loops: CDR1 SGHAT, CDR2 FQNNGV. V was clipped by 2 bases and J by 4 bases, with 17 bases between them. This CDR3 is CASSLLRGGTGETQYF. For the CDR3, the DNA is TGTGCCAGCAGCTTATTGCGGGGTGGGACCGGAGAGACCCAGTACTTC.

This chain connects TRBV24-1 to TRBJ2-3, with TRBD1 identical over 8 bases. The trim removed 5 bases at V and 4 bases at J, leaving 7 bases unmatched. CDR1 and CDR2 (germline): KGHDR, SFDVKD. CDR3 length: 15 amino acids. CDR3 DNA sequence: TGTGCCACCAGTGCTCGGACAGGGACCGCAGATACGCAGTATTTT. Encoded protein: CATSARTGTADTQYF.

V is TRBV5-1 and J is TRBJ1-6; a possible D gene is TRBD1 (6 bases). The CDR3 contains 15 residues. V lost 0 bases and J lost 6, with 10 bases in between. Per the germline V gene, CDR1 is SGHRS and CDR2 is YFSETQ. CDR3 coding DNA: TGCGCCAGCAGCTTGGGACAGGCCCGTAATTCACCCCTCCACTTT. The encoded protein is CASSLGQARNSPLHF.

The chain is built from TRBV9 and TRBJ2-2; TRBD2 matches at 9 bases. The CDR3 extends over 16 amino acids. CDR1 and CDR2 (germline): SGDLS, YYNGEE. V lost 4 bases, J lost 4 bases, and 8 bases stayed unmatched. CDR3 loop: CASSSIAGATTGELFF. The CDR3, as DNA: TGTGCCAGCAGCTCGATAGCGGGGGCGACCACCGGGGAGCTGTTTTTT.

The chain is built from TRBV9 and TRBJ2-7; unclear D gene. V was shortened by 4 bases and J by 5 bases, with 10 bases between the two germline ends. From germline, CDR1 is SGDLS and CDR2 YYNGEE. This CDR3 contains 12 residues. The CDR3 here is CASSTLNDEQYF. The CDR3 DNA reads as TGTGCCAGCAGCACCCTCAACGACGAGCAGTACTTC.

This clone was detected a few times. Other DNA sequences in the same sample also yield this CDR3. The rearrangement joins TRBV7-2 to TRBJ2-5; D assignment may be TRBD1 or TRBD2 (5 bases each). CDR3 length equals 13 residues. Trimming shortened V by 5 bases and J by 2 bases, and 9 bases separated the two germline ends. Germline V gives CDR1 SGHTA, CDR2 FQGNSA. CDR3 nucleotide sequence: TGTGCCAGCAGCCGGGACCGACAAGAGACCCAGTACTTC. Translating gives CASSRDRQETQYF.

This clone came up a few times. Other nucleotide sequences in the sample specify the same CDR3. V gene TRBV6-5 combines with J gene TRBJ2-5; D is unclear. Germline V gives CDR1 MNHEY, CDR2 SVGAGI. V gave up 0 bases and J gave up 5 bases, with 16 bases separating them. The CDR3 runs 16 residues. CDR3 nucleotide sequence: TGTGCCAGCAGTTACTCGTCCCCCCCGGAAGGGGAGACCCAGTACTTC. This gives the protein CASSYSSPPEGETQYF.

The genes are TRBV3-1 (or the pseudogene TRBV3-2) and TRBJ1-2; D gene ambiguous. This CDR3 region has 15 residues. V shed 0 bases and J shed 2 bases, with 10 bases lying between them. Germline loops: CDR1 LGHDT, CDR2 YNNKEL (reference sequence). The CDR3 protein is CASSQETVQNYGYTF. For the CDR3, the DNA is TGTGCCAGCAGCCAAGAGACCGTTCAGAACTATGGCTACACCTTC.

The gene calls are TRBV28 and TRBJ1-2, with a weak D call TRBD1 (6 bases). Germline lookup yields CDR1 MDHEN and CDR2 SYDVKM. The V end lost 7 bases, the J end lost 8 bases, and 20 bases lay between the germline ends. CDR3 length: 14 residues. The chain's CDR3 is CASMQGFTQGGYTF. The CDR3 DNA is TGTGCCAGCATGCAGGGGTTCACCCAAGGGGGCTACACCTTC.

The chain has TRBV5-6 and TRBJ1-1; D gene uncertain. From germline, CDR1 is SGHDT and CDR2 YYEEEE. Deletions cut 0 bases from V and 10 bases from J, with 16 bases between. CDR3 length: 14 amino acids. The CDR3 protein is CASSLARQILGAFF. In DNA form, the CDR3 reads TGTGCCAGCAGCTTGGCCAGGCAGATATTAGGAGCTTTCTTT.